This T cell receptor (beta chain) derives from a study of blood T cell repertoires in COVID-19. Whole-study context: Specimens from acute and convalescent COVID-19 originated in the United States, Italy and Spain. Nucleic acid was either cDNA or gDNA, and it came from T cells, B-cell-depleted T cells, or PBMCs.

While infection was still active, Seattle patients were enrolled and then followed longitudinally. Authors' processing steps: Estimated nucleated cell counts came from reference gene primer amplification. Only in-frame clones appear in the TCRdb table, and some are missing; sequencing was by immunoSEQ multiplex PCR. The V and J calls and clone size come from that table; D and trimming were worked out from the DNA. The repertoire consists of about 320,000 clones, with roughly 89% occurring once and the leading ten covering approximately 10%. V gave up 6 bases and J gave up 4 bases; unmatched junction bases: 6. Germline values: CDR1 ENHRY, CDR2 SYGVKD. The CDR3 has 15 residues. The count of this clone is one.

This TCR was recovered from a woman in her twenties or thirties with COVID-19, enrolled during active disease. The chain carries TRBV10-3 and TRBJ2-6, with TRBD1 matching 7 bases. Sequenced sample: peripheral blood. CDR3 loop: CAISDRATGANVLTF. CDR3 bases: TGTGCCATCAGCGACAGGGCAACCGGGGCCAACGTCCTGACTTTC.